Listed below are T cell receptor beta chains from one sample, sequenced in a study of cytomegalovirus exposure and HLA in healthy donors. The assay was immunoSEQ multiplex PCR, and TCRdb's table has in-frame clones only and misses some. The profile shows roughly 200,000 clones, about 12% of them singletons. Sequencing input: PBMCs. These receptors were collected from a man aged 45 to 65 in good health and CMV-seropositive. The CDR3 runs from the conserved cysteine through the conserved F or W. The D gene is left open where the match is weak. Clone size is shown for a subset of rows, as once, few, many or a class of expanded clone.

TRBJ2-1	TRBV5-1	-	-	CASSLLGGGHNEQFF	TGCGCCAGCAGCTTGTTGGGCGGGGGCCACAATGAGCAGTTCTTC
TRBJ1-4	TRBV5-1	few	TRBD1	CASSTGTAGGPGKLFF	TGCGCCAGCAGCACCGGGACAGCGGGTGGGCCGGGAAAACTGTTTTTT
TRBJ1-4	TRBV21-1	few	-	CASSKVGEGITNEKLFF	-
TRBJ2-2	TRBV7-2	few	TRBD1	CASRRRQGPTGELFF	TGTGCCAGCAGACGCCGACAGGGGCCCACCGGGGAGCTGTTTTTT
TRBJ1-3	TRBV4-3	-	-	CASRQEKSGNTIYF	TGCGCCAGCAGACAGGAAAAGTCTGGAAACACCATATATTTT
TRBJ2-1	TRBV5-4	-	TRBD1	CASSLGGTVNNEQFF	TGTGCCAGCAGCTTGGGTGGGACAGTTAACAATGAGCAGTTCTTC
TRBJ2-3	TRBV5-1	few	TRBD1	CASSIDRGGTDTQYF	TGCGCCAGCAGCATCGACAGGGGTGGCACAGATACGCAGTATTTT
TRBJ1-2	TRBV4-3	few	-	CASSQELTTPHF	TGCGCCAGCAGCCAAGAGTTAACAACCCCCCACTTC
TRBJ1-5	TRBV14	-	-	CASSQASIVQPQHF	TGTGCCAGCAGCCAAGCGTCAATAGTGCAGCCCCAGCATTTT
TRBJ1-5	TRBV12-1	few	-	CASSPRQGWNF	TGTGCCAGCAGCCCCCGACAGGGATGGAATTTT
TRBJ2-5	TRBV7-9	-	-	CASSPPSRGGETQYF	TGTGCCAGCAGCCCCCCGAGTAGGGGGGGGGAGACCCAGTACTTC
TRBJ1-1	TRBV7-9	-	TRBD1	CASLNPRDRDTEAFF	TGTGCCAGCTTAAATCCCCGGGACAGGGACACTGAAGCTTTCTTT
TRBJ2-3	TRBV10-3	-	TRBD2	CAIRAGNSGTDTQYF	TGTGCCATCAGAGCCGGGAATAGCGGGACAGATACGCAGTATTTT
TRBJ2-2	TRBV5-1	-	-	CASSRHRPNTGELFF	TGCGCCAGCAGCCGACACAGACCGAACACCGGGGAGCTGTTTTTT
TRBJ1-1	TRBV6-5	medium-sized	-	CASFFLDRNTEAFF	TGTGCCAGCTTCTTCCTGGACAGGAACACTGAAGCTTTCTTT
TRBJ2-5	TRBV6-8	few	-	CASMGNARETQYF	TGTGCCAGCATGGGCAACGCAAGAGAGACCCAGTACTTC
TRBJ1-2	TRBV4-2	-	-	CASSSSPGHSGYTF	TGTGCCAGCAGCTCTTCCCCCGGACATAGCGGCTACACCTTC
TRBJ2-1	TRBV13	-	-	CASRSGGRYNEQFF	TGTGCCAGCAGAAGCGGTGGCAGGTACAATGAGCAGTTCTTC
TRBJ1-6	TRBV4-2	-	TRBD1	CASSQDWTGLRSPLHF	TGTGCCAGCAGCCAAGATTGGACAGGGTTAAGGTCACCCCTCCACTTT
TRBJ1-1	TRBV19	-	TRBD1	CASSSNRGRDTEAFF	TGTGCCAGTAGTTCGAACAGGGGACGGGACACTGAAGCTTTCTTT
TRBJ2-2	TRBV25-1	-	TRBD2	CASTTNPGGLKNTGELFF	TGTGCCAGCACCACCAACCCGGGAGGACTCAAGAACACCGGGGAGCTGTTTTTT
TRBJ2-5	TRBV27	few	TRBD2	CASSRRTSGGAQETQYF	TGTGCCAGCAGTCGGCGGACTAGCGGGGGGGCCCAAGAGACCCAGTACTTC
TRBJ1-2	TRBV2	few	-	CASTGRGGSNGYTF	TGTGCCAGCACCGGACGCGGAGGCAGCAATGGCTACACCTTC
TRBJ1-1	TRBV7-9	few	-	CASSLEQGAEAFF	TGTGCCAGCAGCTTAGAGCAGGGCGCTGAAGCTTTCTTT
TRBJ1-1	TRBV7-6	-	TRBD1	CASSLRTGSGTEAFF	TGTGCCAGCAGCTTAAGGACAGGAAGCGGCACTGAAGCTTTCTTT
TRBJ2-2	TRBV4-2	few	-	CASSQSLGLPNTGELFF	TGTGCCAGCAGCCAAAGTCTCGGACTACCCAACACCGGGGAGCTGTTTTTT
TRBJ1-4	TRBV5-5	-	-	CASSLRGTNEKLFF	TGTGCCAGCAGCTTGAGGGGTACTAATGAAAAACTGTTTTTT
TRBJ1-1	TRBV28	few	-	CASSYSNTEAFF	TGTGCCAGCAGTTACAGCAACACTGAAGCTTTCTTT
TRBJ1-5	TRBV28	-	-	CASSTIGRGNQPQHF	TGTGCCAGCAGTACCATCGGCAGGGGCAATCAGCCCCAGCATTTT
TRBJ2-3	TRBV5-1	few	-	CASSSQTSDRTDTQYF	TGCGCCAGCAGCTCACAGACGTCCGACCGCACAGATACGCAGTATTTT
TRBJ2-4	TRBV28	few	TRBD1	CASIEDREFKNIQYF	TGTGCCAGCATCGAAGACAGGGAATTCAAAAACATTCAGTACTTC
TRBJ1-5	TRBV5-6	-	-	CASSFSGQPQHF	TGTGCCAGCAGCTTCTCGGGTCAGCCCCAGCATTTT
TRBJ2-7	TRBV30	-	-	CAWSVGLYEQYF	TGTGCCTGGAGTGTTGGGCTCTACGAGCAGTACTTC
TRBJ2-5	TRBV5-4	-	-	CASSFPRAGQETQYF	TGTGCCAGCAGCTTCCCTCGAGCCGGCCAAGAGACCCAGTACTTC
TRBJ2-2	TRBV19	few	TRBD2	CASRERGLTGELFF	TGTGCCAGTAGAGAGCGGGGGCTTACCGGGGAGCTGTTTTTT
TRBJ1-1	TRBV4-3	-	TRBD1	CASSKNRGSGANTEAFF	TGCGCCAGCAGCAAGAACAGGGGATCCGGCGCGAACACTGAAGCTTTCTTT
TRBJ2-5	TRBV6-6	few	TRBD1	CASGTGRETQYF	TGTGCCAGCGGGACAGGGAGAGAGACCCAGTACTTC
TRBJ2-2	TRBV30	-	-	CACGGTGELFF	TGTGCCTGTGGAGGAACCGGGGAGCTGTTTTTT
TRBJ2-1	TRBV19	-	-	CASKAVTGVSYNEQFF	TGTGCCAGTAAGGCCGTAACGGGGGTATCCTACAATGAGCAGTTCTTC
TRBJ1-1	TRBV5-8	-	-	CASSSRGGGTEAFF	TGTGCCAGCAGCTCAAGGGGGGGAGGGACTGAAGCTTTCTTT
TRBJ2-5	TRBV5-4	-	TRBD2	CASSTRLAQQETQYF	TGTGCCAGCAGCACTCGACTAGCGCAGCAAGAGACCCAGTACTTC
TRBJ2-3	TRBV5-5	few	TRBD1	CASSLAVTGISTDTQYF	TGTGCCAGCAGCTTGGCGGTGACAGGGATTAGCACAGATACGCAGTATTTT
TRBJ1-5	TRBV4-3	-	-	CASSQELQYGNQPQHF	TGCGCCAGCAGCCAAGAATTACAGTACGGCAATCAGCCCCAGCATTTT
TRBJ1-3	TRBV29-1	few	-	CSVGRNLGDTIYF	TGCAGCGTTGGACGGAATTTGGGCGACACCATATATTTT
TRBJ1-2	TRBV2	-	TRBD1	CASRGQELNYGYTF	TGTGCCAGCAGGGGACAGGAACTTAACTATGGCTACACCTTC
TRBJ1-5	TRBV7-2	few	-	CASSLVQVNQPQHF	TGTGCCAGCAGCTTAGTACAAGTCAATCAGCCCCAGCATTTT
TRBJ1-2	TRBV9	few	-	CASTTNPRSPTNYGYTF	TGTGCCAGCACCACAAATCCTCGGAGTCCAACAAACTATGGCTACACCTTC
TRBJ1-2	TRBV30	few	TRBD1	CAWSPPGQGPYLYGYTF	TGTGCCTGGAGTCCGCCGGGACAGGGGCCCTATCTCTATGGCTACACCTTC
TRBJ1-3	TRBV15	few	-	CATRGLDGNTIYF	TGTGCCACCCGGGGTTTGGATGGAAACACCATATATTTT
TRBJ2-2	TRBV14	-	-	CASSQLPSGELFF	TGTGCCAGCAGCCAACTTCCCTCCGGGGAGCTGTTTTTT
TRBJ1-5	TRBV28	few	-	CASHRENQPQHF	TGTGCCAGCCACAGGGAAAATCAGCCCCAGCATTTT